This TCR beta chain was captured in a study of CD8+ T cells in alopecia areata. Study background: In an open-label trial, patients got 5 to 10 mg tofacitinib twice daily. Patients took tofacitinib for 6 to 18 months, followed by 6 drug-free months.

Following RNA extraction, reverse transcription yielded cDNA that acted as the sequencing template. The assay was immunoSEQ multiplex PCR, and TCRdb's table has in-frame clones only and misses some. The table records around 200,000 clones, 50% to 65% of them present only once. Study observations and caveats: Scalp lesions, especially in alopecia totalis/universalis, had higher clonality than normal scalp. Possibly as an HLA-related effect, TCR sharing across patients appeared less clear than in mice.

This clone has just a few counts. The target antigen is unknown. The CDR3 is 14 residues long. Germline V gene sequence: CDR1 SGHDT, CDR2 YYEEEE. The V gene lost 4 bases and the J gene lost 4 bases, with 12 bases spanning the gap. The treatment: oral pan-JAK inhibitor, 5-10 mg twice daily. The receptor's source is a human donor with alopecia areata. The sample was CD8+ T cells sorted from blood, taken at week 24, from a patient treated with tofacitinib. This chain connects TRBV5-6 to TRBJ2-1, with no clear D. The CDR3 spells CASSQDWDYNEQFF. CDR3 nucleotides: TGTGCCAGCAGCCAAGACTGGGATTACAATGAGCAGTTCTTC.